Below are 17 T cell receptor beta chains sequenced from a single sample in a study of cytomegalovirus exposure and HLA in healthy donors. Sequencing used immunoSEQ multiplex PCR; TCRdb keeps in-frame clones, though not all of them. The sample consists of around 250,000 clones, roughly 90% of them appearing once. The sample consisted of PBMCs. These receptors all come from a woman between 18 and 30 years old in good health and CMV-seronegative.

This sequence joins TRBV6-4 and TRBJ2-1; tentative D call: TRBD2 (6 bases). V gave up 6 bases and J gave up 9 bases, with 18 bases separating them. The germline gives CDR1 MRHNA, CDR2 SNTAGT. This CDR3 spans 14 amino acids. CDR3 in amino acids: CASRAYLQGGEQFF. The CDR3 DNA sequence: TGTGCCAGCAGGGCATACCTTCAGGGAGGTGAGCAGTTCTTC.

CDR3 amino acids: CASSPGLTYEQYV. DNA of the CDR3: TGTGCCAGCAGCCCAGGGTTAACCTACGAGCAGTACGTC. The V call is TRBV7-9, the J call TRBJ2-7, with D perhaps matching TRBD1 (5 bases). CDR3 size: 13 residues. Looked up from germline, CDR1 is SEHNR and CDR2 is FQNEAQ (reference sequence). Between the trimmed V and J ends, which lost 5 bases and 2 bases, there was a span of 10 bases.

This clone was seen a few times. The rearrangement joins TRBV19 to TRBJ2-5, with TRBD1 matching 12 bases. This CDR3 region has 17 residues. In germline, CDR1 is LNHDA, CDR2 SQIVND (reference sequence). With V trimmed by 5 bases and J by 5 bases, 12 bases remained unmatched. CDR3 DNA sequence: TGTGCCAGTAGTGGAATTACCGGGACAGGGGGCAGGGAGACCCAGTACTTC. Amino acid sequence: CASSGITGTGGRETQYF.

The J gene is TRBJ2-2, the V gene TRBV5-1; tentative D call: TRBD1 (5 bases). Trimming removed 5 bases at V and 2 bases at J, with 7 bases between. Per the germline V gene, CDR1 is SGHRS and CDR2 is YFSETQ. The CDR3 extends over 13 amino acids. This chain's CDR3 is CASRGENTGELFF. DNA of the CDR3: TGCGCCAGCAGAGGGGAAAACACCGGGGAGCTGTTTTTT.

CDR3 DNA sequence: TGCGCCAGCAGCCAACCCGGGACAGGGATCAATGAGCAGTTCTTC. This codes for CASSQPGTGINEQFF. The chain joins TRBV4-1 to TRBJ2-1; 9 bases are shared with TRBD1. The junction had 5 bases not matched to a gene; V was cut back by 2 bases and J by 6 bases. CDR1 is MGHRA, CDR2 YSYEKL, per germline. The CDR3 has 15 amino acids.

This chain links TRBV7-6 with TRBJ2-1, with a weak D call TRBD1 (6 bases). Germline V gene data show CDR1 as SGHVS and CDR2 as FNYEAQ. V lost 5 bases to trimming and J lost 7 bases, with 12 bases between them. This CDR3 spans 13 amino acids. The CDR3 coding sequence is TGTGCCAGCAGCGACGGACAGAAGAATGAGCAGTTCTTC. Protein: CASSDGQKNEQFF.

This chain connects TRBV5-1 to TRBJ1-4; 11 nucleotides agree with TRBD1. The CDR3 is 16 amino acids. Germline lookup yields CDR1 SGHRS and CDR2 YFSETQ. J gave up 7 bases and V 3 bases, and 8 bases lay outside the gene matches. This CDR3 reads CASSSGQGALSEKLFF. The CDR3 region has the DNA TGCGCCAGCAGCTCTGGACAGGGGGCGTTGAGTGAAAAACTGTTTTTT.

This clone came up a few times. V usage is TRBV7-6 and J usage is TRBJ2-2; D not resolved. The CDR3 runs 16 residues. Trimming removed 0 bases at V and 0 bases at J, with 8 bases between. CDR1 is SGHVS and CDR2 is FNYEAQ in the germline V gene. CDR3 DNA sequence: TGTGCCAGCAGCTTAGCGTGGCCTGCGAACACCGGGGAGCTGTTTTTT. As protein: CASSLAWPANTGELFF. The full variable domain, its missing parts supplied by reference TRBV7-6 and TRBJ2-2, is GAGVSQSPRYKVTKRGQDVALRCDPISGHVSLYWYRQALGQGPEFLTYFNYEAQQDKSGLPNDRFSAERPEGSISTLTIQRTEQRDSAMYRCASSLAWPANTGELFFGEGSRLTVL.

The V gene is TRBV6-1, the J gene TRBJ1-2, with 10 bases lining up with TRBD1. Germline V CDR1 and CDR2: MNHNS, SASEGT. Trimming at V came to 2 bases and at J to 1 base, leaving 4 bases not matched to a gene. The CDR3 is 16 amino acids. The CDR3 nucleotides read TGTGCCAGCAGTGAATGGGACAGGGGATTTAACTATGGCTACACCTTC. This codes for CASSEWDRGFNYGYTF.

The CDR3 spells CASRPWGGNSGNTIYF. The DNA of the CDR3 is TGTGCAAGTCGCCCTTGGGGGGGAAACTCTGGAAACACCATATATTTT. The chain carries TRBV12-2 and TRBJ1-3. TRBV12-2 is flagged as a pseudogene. The CDR3 runs 16 residues.

The rearrangement joins TRBV9 to TRBJ2-2, with 8 bases aligning to TRBD2. The germline gives CDR1 SGDLS, CDR2 YYNGEE. This CDR3 region has 20 residues. With V trimmed by 6 bases and J by 6 bases, 25 bases remained unmatched. This CDR3 is CASNYPGDIAGRSGPGELFF. In DNA, the CDR3 is TGTGCCAGCAACTATCCAGGGGATATAGCGGGGCGATCGGGACCCGGGGAGCTGTTTTTT.

In its sample, this clone was seen once. The rearrangement joins TRBV30 to TRBJ1-2, with D possibly TRBD1 on 5 matching bases. Germline V gene sequence: CDR1 GTSNPN, CDR2 SVGIG (reference sequence). The CDR3 consists of 15 residues. V dropped 2 bases and J dropped 7 bases, with 20 bases sitting between them. The CDR3 spells CAWSPLGLVSSGYTF. The CDR3 DNA is TGTGCCTGGAGTCCGCTGGGGCTTGTTTCGTCTGGCTACACCTTC. The full variable domain, completed using reference TRBV30 and TRBJ1-2, is SQTIHQWPATLVQPVGSPLSLECTVEGTSNPNLYWYRQAAGRGLQLLFYSVGIGQISSEVPQNLSASRPQDRQFILSSKKLLLSDSGFYLCAWSPLGLVSSGYTFGSGTRLTVV.

As concerns this clone: As the CDR3 is not closed by the conserved phenylalanine or tryptophan, this likely results from a read error. This chain uses TRBV2 with TRBJ1-6, with D maybe TRBD1 (5 bases). CDR3 length: 15 residues. CDR1 and CDR2 from the germline V gene are SNHLY and FYNNEI. V lost 1 base, J lost 7 bases, and 11 bases lay in between. CDR3 in DNA: TGTGCCAGCAGTGAAGGGGGCGCAAGAAATTCACCCCTCCACCTT. It encodes CASSEGGARNSPLHL.

The gene calls are TRBV7-5 and TRBJ2-7; the table's TRBD1 call for D was not verified on the DNA. TRBV7-5 represents a pseudogene. The CDR3 contains 13 residues. The CDR3 protein is CVRSSGTGYEQYV. The DNA of the CDR3 is TGTGTCAGAAGCTCCGGGACAGGGTACGAGCAGTACGTC.

The V gene is TRBV19, the J gene TRBJ2-7; 9 positions agree with TRBD2. The V and J ends lost 9 bases and 0 bases, in that order; junction bases with no gene match: 6. Germline V CDR1 and CDR2: LNHDA, SQIVND (reference sequence). CDR3 length: 14 amino acids. The CDR3 DNA reads TGTGCCAGCTCCGGGACTAGCTCCTCCTACGAGCAGTACTTC. Translating it yields CASSGTSSSYEQYF. Drawing the rest from reference TRBV19 and TRBJ2-7, the complete variable domain is DGGITQSPKYLFRKEGQNVTLSCEQNLNHDAMYWYRQDPGQGLRLIYYSQIVNDFQKGDIAEGYSVSREKKESFPLTVTSAQKNPTAFYLCASSGTSSSYEQYFGPGTRLTVT.

The chain has TRBV6-1 and TRBJ2-3, with TRBD2 matching 9 bases. Germline V gives CDR1 MNHNS, CDR2 SASEGT. With 4 bases clipped from V and 1 base from J, the junction kept 3 bases outside the gene matches. This CDR3 contains 15 residues. The CDR3 spells CASSVASGGTDTQYF. The CDR3 nucleotides are TGTGCCAGCAGTGTGGCTAGCGGGGGCACAGATACGCAGTATTTT.

This clone was observed once. The rearrangement links TRBV6-1 to TRBJ2-1, with 9 nucleotides matching TRBD2. The CDR3 sequence is 14 residues long. Germline V gene lookup returns CDR1 MNHNS and CDR2 SASEGT. Trimming cost V 7 bases and J 7 bases; bases outside gene matches: 8. The CDR3 reads CASMWRGGTNEQFF. The CDR3 DNA sequence: TGTGCCAGCATGTGGCGGGGGGGCACGAATGAGCAGTTCTTC.